What follows are 22 T cell receptor beta chains derived from one specimen sequenced in a study of CD4 T cells in relation to SARS-CoV-2 and coronaviruses. The antigens of these receptors remain unknown. CD4+ T cells from unexposed donors were obtained before the COVID-19 pandemic (2011-2018). CD4+ T cells were isolated from the cells after 10 days of culture. TCRdb's table, derived via immunoSEQ multiplex PCR, lists solely in-frame clones and lacks some. Counted here are some 16,000 clones, roughly four fifths occurring once; the ten biggest clones make up more than 40%. Material: CD4+ T cells from PBMCs, cultured in vitro. These receptor sequences come from a human donor in good health.

This chain connects TRBV6-5 to TRBJ1-1; TRBD1 matches 8 bases. V gave up 6 bases and J gave up 8 bases; unmatched junction bases: 8. The CDR3 consists of 13 residues. The germline gives CDR1 MNHEY, CDR2 SVGAGI. The CDR3 DNA is TGTGCCAGCAGGGGAACAGGGGGGCACGAAGCTTTCTTT. Encoded protein: CASRGTGGHEAFF.

The rearrangement joins TRBV19 to TRBJ2-1; D call uncertain. This CDR3 region has 13 residues. Germline loops: CDR1 LNHDA, CDR2 SQIVND (reference sequence). V was cut by 6 bases and J by 5 bases, with 11 bases left in between. Here the CDR3 DNA reads TGTGCCAGTAGAGCATATCTGAACAATGAGCAGTTCTTC. Its translation is CASRAYLNNEQFF.

V gene TRBV3-1 (or the pseudogene TRBV3-2) combines with J gene TRBJ1-3; 7 positions agree with TRBD1. CDR3 size: 17 residues. V shed 3 bases and J 0 bases; nucleotides not matched to a gene: 8. Germline V gene sequence: CDR1 LGHDT, CDR2 YNNKEL (reference sequence). The CDR3 sequence is CASSQTPGQSSGNTIYF. The CDR3 coding sequence is TGTGCCAGCAGCCAGACACCGGGACAGAGCTCTGGAAACACCATATATTTT.

The rearrangement joins TRBV18 to TRBJ2-1; TRBD2 matches at 10 bases. Trimming cost V 1 base and J 5 bases; bases outside gene matches: 8. The CDR3 is made up of 17 amino acids. Germline lookup yields CDR1 KGHSH and CDR2 LQKENI. CDR3 region: CASSPRPIAGGNNEQFF. The DNA of the CDR3 is TGTGCCAGCTCACCACGACCAATAGCGGGAGGCAACAATGAGCAGTTCTTC.

Here the CDR3 reads CASSQLVAGVAGAWETQYF. The CDR3 nucleotides read TGCGCCAGCAGCCAACTTGTGGCCGGGGTAGCGGGAGCTTGGGAGACCCAGTACTTC. The chain employs TRBV4-1 and TRBJ2-5; TRBD2 aligns across 9 bases. CDR3 length equals 19 residues. The J segment lost 5 bases and the V segment lost 2 bases, leaving 18 bases of the junction unmatched. The germline V gene has CDR1 MGHRA and CDR2 YSYEKL.

The rearrangement uses TRBV30 and TRBJ2-7; maybe TRBD2 (5 bases). Trimming removed 0 bases at V and 4 bases at J, with 10 bases between. The germline V gene has CDR1 GTSNPN and CDR2 SVGIG (reference sequence). The CDR3 has 13 amino acids. The CDR3 DNA reads TGTGCCTGGAGTGTAGTCCCGGGGTACGAGCAGTACTTC. Residues: CAWSVVPGYEQYF.

The chain has TRBV24-1 and TRBJ1-2; D unresolved. V was cut by 4 bases and J by 5 bases, with 13 bases left in between. Germline CDR1 is KGHDR and CDR2 is SFDVKD. This CDR3 spans 14 amino acids. CDR3 residues: CATSEPDASYGYTF. Written as DNA, the CDR3 is TGTGCCACCAGTGAACCGGACGCCTCATATGGCTACACCTTC.

The V and J genes are TRBV15 and TRBJ2-7; 7 bases agree with TRBD2. CDR3 length: 15 residues. Germline V CDR1 and CDR2: LNHNV, YYDKDF (reference sequence). Germline trimming cut 1 base from V and 2 bases from J; bases unmatched to any gene: 5. The CDR3 DNA follows: TGTGCCACCAGCAGAGCGGCGGGGGAAGCCTACGAGCAGTACTTC. It translates to CATSRAAGEAYEQYF. The variable domain in full, with the rest retrieved from reference TRBV15 and TRBJ2-7, is DAMVIQNPRYQVTQFGKPVTLSCSQTLNHNVMYWYQQKSSQAPKLLFHYYDKDFNNEADTPDNFQSRRPNTSFCFLDIRSPGLGDTAMYLCATSRAAGEAYEQYFGPGTRLTVT.

The chain combines TRBV19 with TRBJ1-3, with 8 bases matching TRBD1. Germline values: CDR1 LNHDA, CDR2 SQIVND (reference sequence). The J segment lost 0 bases and the V segment lost 6 bases, leaving 7 bases of the junction unmatched. The CDR3 extends over 16 amino acids. CDR3 bases: TGTGCCAGTAGAGGACAGGGCGGGTTCTCTGGAAACACCATATATTTT. Translated: CASRGQGGFSGNTIYF.

The gene calls are TRBV21-1 and TRBJ1-1. TRBV21-1 is classified as a pseudogene. This CDR3 has 14 amino acids. In DNA form, the CDR3 reads TGTGCCAGCAGCAAAAAAGGAGTCTGGATTGAAGCTTTCTTT. Its translation is CASSKKGVWIEAFF.

The chain joins TRBV6-5 to TRBJ2-5; perhaps TRBD1 as D (6 bases). Trimming left V 7 bases short and J 1 base short, with 10 bases between. This CDR3 has 13 residues. The germline gives CDR1 MNHEY, CDR2 SVGAGI. Here the CDR3 DNA reads TGTGCCAGCACCGTGACAGGCCAAGAGACCCAGTACTTC. Its protein is CASTVTGQETQYF.

The chain has TRBV30 and TRBJ1-1, with D perhaps TRBD1 (5 bases). This CDR3 has 15 residues. The germline V gene encodes CDR1 GTSNPN and CDR2 SVGIG (reference sequence). Trimming left V 1 base short and J 5 bases short, with 17 bases between. The CDR3 protein is CAWSASPGGRTEAFF. DNA of the CDR3: TGTGCCTGGAGTGCCTCACCGGGGGGGAGGACTGAAGCTTTCTTT.

V and J are TRBV6-6 and TRBJ2-2; tentative D call: TRBD1 (5 bases). Trimming shortened V by 2 bases and J by 6 bases, and 16 bases separated the two germline ends. Germline lookup yields CDR1 MNHNY and CDR2 SVGAGI (reference sequence). CDR3 length equals 16 residues. The CDR3: CASSYGRALEPGELFF. CDR3 nucleotide sequence: TGTGCCAGCAGTTACGGCAGGGCATTAGAACCCGGGGAGCTGTTTTTT.

The chain links TRBV27 to TRBJ1-3; the D is unclear. The V gene lost 4 bases and the J gene lost 3 bases, with 7 bases spanning the gap. Germline V gene lookup returns CDR1 MNHEY and CDR2 SMNVEV (reference sequence). The CDR3 extends over 13 amino acids. The CDR3 DNA is TGTGCCAGCAGTTCGGGGTTTGGAAACACCATATATTTT. Encoded protein: CASSSGFGNTIYF.

J is TRBJ2-7 and V is TRBV20-1; D perhaps matches TRBD2 (6 bases). The V and J ends lost 3 bases and 1 base respectively, with 16 bases between them. CDR3 length equals 15 residues. Germline values: CDR1 DFQATT, CDR2 SNEGSKA (reference sequence). The CDR3 loop is CSASGISGISYEQYF. As DNA, the CDR3 is TGCAGTGCTAGTGGGATTAGCGGAATATCCTACGAGCAGTACTTC.

This clone showed up just a few times. The DNA of the CDR3 is TGTGCCAGCAGCGACTCGGGACGAAGCTCCTACGAGCAGTACTTC. Its protein is CASSDSGRSSYEQYF. The chain couples TRBV7-9 to TRBJ2-7; D may match TRBD1 or TRBD2 (5 bases each). The V gene lost 5 bases and the J gene lost 0 bases, with 14 bases spanning the gap. The CDR3 extends over 15 amino acids. From germline, CDR1 is SEHNR and CDR2 FQNEAQ (reference sequence).

The DNA for the CDR3 is TGTGCCAGCTCACCCGCCGTTGTAGCGGGAGGGCCGGGGGAGCTGTTTTTT. Protein product: CASSPAVVAGGPGELFF. The chain carries TRBV18 and TRBJ2-2; TRBD2 matches at 11 bases. The CDR3 has 17 residues. Trimming at V came to 3 bases and at J to 8 bases, leaving 11 bases not matched to a gene. Germline values: CDR1 KGHSH, CDR2 LQKENI.

The chain joins TRBV5-1 to TRBJ1-1, with 7 bases matching TRBD1. V was pared by 4 bases and J by 3 bases, with 6 bases of the junction left unmatched. CDR1 and CDR2 from the germline V gene are SGHRS and YFSETQ. The CDR3 sequence is 14 residues long. CDR3 in amino acids: CASSLQDRDTEAFF. In DNA form, the CDR3 reads TGCGCCAGCAGCCTTCAAGACAGGGACACTGAAGCTTTCTTT.

Worth noting for this clone: The junction does not match germline at one end; this may be a read error. The V and J genes are TRBV6-1 and TRBJ2-5; TRBD1 matches at 8 bases. Germline-derived CDR1 and CDR2 are MNHNS and SASEGT. The CDR3 spans 12 residues. The CDR3 DNA sequence: TGTGCCAGCAGTGAAGCGGCGGACAGGGTGCACTTC. Translated: CASSEAADRVHF.

This chain connects TRBV30 to TRBJ2-2, with a weak D call TRBD2 (5 bases). Germline V gene lookup returns CDR1 GTSNPN and CDR2 SVGIG (reference sequence). The V gene lost 2 bases and the J gene lost 4 bases, with 14 bases spanning the gap. The CDR3 has 15 amino acids. The DNA for the CDR3 is TGTGCCTGGAGTCCACCAACTAGTCCCACCGGGGAGCTGTTTTTT. It yields the protein CAWSPPTSPTGELFF.

This clone was picked up a small number of times. The gene calls are TRBV3-1 (or the pseudogene TRBV3-2) and TRBJ1-1; D gene ambiguous. Trimming pared 4 bases from V and 4 bases from J, leaving 7 bases between. Germline CDR1 reads LGHDT; CDR2 reads YNNKEL (reference sequence). The CDR3 is 12 amino acids. CDR3 sequence: CASSPRGTEAFF. For the CDR3, the DNA is TGTGCCAGCAGCCCCCGGGGCACTGAAGCTTTCTTT.

Comments on this clone: Other DNA sequences in the sample encode the same CDR3. The chain has TRBV3-1 (or the pseudogene TRBV3-2) and TRBJ1-5; 9 nucleotides match TRBD1. V lost 3 bases, J lost 4 bases, and 4 bases stayed unmatched. The CDR3 is 15 residues long. The germline CDR1 and CDR2 sequences are LGHDT and YNNKEL (reference sequence). The CDR3 DNA reads TGTGCCAGCAGCCAGGCGGGACAGGGTAATCAGCCCCAGCATTTT. It is translated as CASSQAGQGNQPQHF.